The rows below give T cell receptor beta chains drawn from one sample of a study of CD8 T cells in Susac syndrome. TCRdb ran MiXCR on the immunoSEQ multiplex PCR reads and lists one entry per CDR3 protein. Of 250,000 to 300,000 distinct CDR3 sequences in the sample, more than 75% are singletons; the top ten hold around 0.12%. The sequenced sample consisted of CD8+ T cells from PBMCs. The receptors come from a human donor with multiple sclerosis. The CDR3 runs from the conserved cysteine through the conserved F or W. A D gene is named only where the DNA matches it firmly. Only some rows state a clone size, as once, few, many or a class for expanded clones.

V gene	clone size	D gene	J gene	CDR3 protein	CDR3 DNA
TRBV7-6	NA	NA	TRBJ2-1	CASRPPGADNEQFF	TGTGCCAGCAGACCTCCGGGAGCGGACAATGAGCAGTTCTTC
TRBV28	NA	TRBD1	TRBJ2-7	CASSSSGTATYEQYF	TGTGCCAGCAGTTCCTCCGGGACAGCCACCTACGAGCAGTACTTC
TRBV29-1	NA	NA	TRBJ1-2	CSVSPGFEGYTF	TGCAGCGTTAGTCCCGGGTTTGAAGGCTACACCTTC
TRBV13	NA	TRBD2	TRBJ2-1	CASSAPWTSGTGEQFF	TGTGCCAGCAGCGCACCCTGGACTAGCGGGACGGGAGAGCAGTTCTTC
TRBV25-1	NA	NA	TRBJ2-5	CASSEYWNFQETQYF	TGTGCCAGCAGTGAATATTGGAATTTTCAAGAGACCCAGTACTTC
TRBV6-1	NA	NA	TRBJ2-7	CASSEWGDTYEQYF	TGTGCCAGCAGTGAATGGGGGGATACCTACGAGCAGTACTTC
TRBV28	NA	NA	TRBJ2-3	CASSLTLRTKLTDTQYF	TGTGCCAGCAGTTTGACTCTCCGGACCAAGCTCACAGATACGCAGTATTTT
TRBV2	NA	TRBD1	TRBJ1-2	CASSPTGGPNYGYTF	TGTGCCAGCAGTCCAACAGGGGGCCCAAACTATGGCTACACCTTC
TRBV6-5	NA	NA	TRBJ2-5	CASRPTGWVGETQYF	TGTGCCAGCAGGCCAACAGGGTGGGTCGGTGAGACCCAGTACTTC
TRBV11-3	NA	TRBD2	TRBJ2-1	CASSLGGSAYNEQFF	TGTGCCAGCAGCTTGGGCGGGAGCGCCTACAATGAGCAGTTCTTC
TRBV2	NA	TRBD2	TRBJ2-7	CASSELAGTSSYEQYF	TGTGCCAGCAGTGAATTAGCCGGGACTAGCAGTTACGAGCAGTACTTC
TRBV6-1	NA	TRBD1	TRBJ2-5	CASSQGQGEGPETQYF	TGTGCCAGCAGTCAGGGACAGGGAGAAGGTCCGGAGACCCAGTACTTC
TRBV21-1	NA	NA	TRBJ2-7	CASSKEPYPWDEQYF	TGTGCCAGCAGCAAAGAGCCTTACCCGTGGGACGAGCAGTACTTC
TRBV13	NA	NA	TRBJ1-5	CASSRRGANQPQHF	TGTGCCAGCAGCAGGAGGGGCGCTAATCAGCCCCAGCATTTT
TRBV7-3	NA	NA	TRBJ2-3	CASSFLQGVGADTQYF	TGTGCCAGCAGCTTTCTCCAGGGTGTGGGCGCAGATACGCAGTATTTT
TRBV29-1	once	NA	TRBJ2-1	CSVVVGNEQFF	TGCAGCGTTGTAGTCGGCAATGAGCAGTTCTTC
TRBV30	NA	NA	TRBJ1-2	CAWSGAAHYGYTF	TGTGCCTGGAGTGGCGCCGCACACTATGGCTACACCTTC
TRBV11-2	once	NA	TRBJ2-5	CASSLVSGEETQYF	TGTGCCAGCAGCTTAGTGTCGGGAGAAGAGACCCAGTACTTC
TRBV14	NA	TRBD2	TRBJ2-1	CASSPFDSGSTYNEQFF	TGTGCCAGCAGCCCTTTCGATAGCGGGAGTACCTACAATGAGCAGTTCTTC
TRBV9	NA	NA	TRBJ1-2	CASSVKGIINYGYTF	TGTGCCAGCAGCGTAAAGGGAATAATTAACTATGGCTACACCTTC
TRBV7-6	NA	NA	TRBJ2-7	CASSPSRALYEQYF	TGTGCCAGCAGCCCCTCACGGGCGCTCTACGAGCAGTACTTC
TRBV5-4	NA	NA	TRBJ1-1	CASTSGAGLNTEAFF	TGTGCCAGCACCTCCGGGGCAGGGCTGAACACTGAAGCTTTCTTT
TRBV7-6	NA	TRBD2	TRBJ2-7	CASTLSSGGVEQYF	TGTGCCAGCACCTTAAGTTCCGGGGGGGTGGAGCAGTACTTC
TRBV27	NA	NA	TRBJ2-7	CASRSRVNLYEQYF	TGTGCCAGCAGATCCAGGGTGAACCTTTACGAGCAGTACTTC
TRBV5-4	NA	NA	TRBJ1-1	CASRGGGPVQNTEAFF	TGTGCCAGCAGGGGGGGAGGCCCAGTACAGAACACTGAAGCTTTCTTT
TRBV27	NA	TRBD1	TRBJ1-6	CASSFQGAWSPLHF	TGTGCCAGCAGTTTTCAGGGGGCATGGTCACCCCTCCACTTT
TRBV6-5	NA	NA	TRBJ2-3	CASSRALRGTDTQYF	TGTGCCAGCAGTAGGGCCCTCCGGGGCACAGATACGCAGTATTTT
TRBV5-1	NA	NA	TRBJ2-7	CASSLQRGPPSVGEQYF	TGCGCCAGCAGCTTGCAGAGGGGCCCTCCCTCGGTCGGCGAGCAGTACTTC
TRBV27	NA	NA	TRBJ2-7	CASSFGGNSYEQYF	TGTGCCAGCAGTTTCGGAGGAAACTCCTACGAGCAGTACTTC
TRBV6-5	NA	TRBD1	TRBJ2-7	CASSYSPGQGAEQYF	TGTGCCAGCAGTTACTCCCCGGGACAGGGGGCCGAGCAGTACTTC